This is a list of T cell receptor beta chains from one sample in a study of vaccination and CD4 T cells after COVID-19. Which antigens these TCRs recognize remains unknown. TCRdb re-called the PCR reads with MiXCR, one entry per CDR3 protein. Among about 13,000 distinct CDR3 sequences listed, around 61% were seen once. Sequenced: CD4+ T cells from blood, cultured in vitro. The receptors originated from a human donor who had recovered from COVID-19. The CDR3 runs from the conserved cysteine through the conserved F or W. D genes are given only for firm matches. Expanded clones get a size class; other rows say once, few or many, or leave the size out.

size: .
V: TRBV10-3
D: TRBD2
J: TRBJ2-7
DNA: TGTGCCATCAGTGAGGAGCTAGCGGGAGACTACGAGCAGTACTTC
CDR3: CAISEELAGDYEQYF

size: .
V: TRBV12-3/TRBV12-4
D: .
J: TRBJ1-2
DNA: TGTGCCACCACCCGGGACAAGGGCTACACCTTC
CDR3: CATTRDKGYTF

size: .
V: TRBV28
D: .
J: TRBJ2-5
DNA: TGTGCCAGCAGTTTCGGGGCGGTGAAGACCCAGTACTTC
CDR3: CASSFGAVKTQYF

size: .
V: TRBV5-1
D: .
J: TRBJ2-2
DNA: TGCGCCAGCAGCTTGGTGGCAGGGTCGAACACCGGGGAGCTGTTTTTT
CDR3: CASSLVAGSNTGELFF

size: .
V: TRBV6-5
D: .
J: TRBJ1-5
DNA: TGTGCCAGCAGTTACGGTCGAAATCAGCCCCAGCATTTT
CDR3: CASSYGRNQPQHF

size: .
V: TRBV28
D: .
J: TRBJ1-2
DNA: TGTGTCTCCACCGATAACTATGGCTACACCTTC
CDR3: CVSTDNYGYTF

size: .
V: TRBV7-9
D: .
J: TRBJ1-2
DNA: TGTGCCAGCAGCTTAGCTCAGGGGCCTGGGTATGGCTACACCTTC
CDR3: CASSLAQGPGYGYTF

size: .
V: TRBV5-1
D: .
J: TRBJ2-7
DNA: TGCGCCAGCAGCAATTGGGGGATGGGATGGGTCGAGCAGTACTTC
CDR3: CASSNWGMGWVEQYF

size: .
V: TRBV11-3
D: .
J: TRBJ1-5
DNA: TGTGCCAGCCAACAGGGATACAGCAATCAGCCCCAGCATTTT
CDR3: CASQQGYSNQPQHF

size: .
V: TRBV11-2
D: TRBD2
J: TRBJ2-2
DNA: TGTGCCAGCAGCTTAACTAGCGGGGACCCCGGGGAGCTGTTTTTT
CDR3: CASSLTSGDPGELFF

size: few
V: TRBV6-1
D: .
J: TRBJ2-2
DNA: TGTGCCAGCGGGCAGGGGAGCCCCGGGGAGCTGTTTTTT
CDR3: CASGQGSPGELFF

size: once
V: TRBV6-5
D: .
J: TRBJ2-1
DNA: TGTGCCAGCAGTTACAGGTCCGGGAATGAGCAGTTCTTC
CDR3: CASSYRSGNEQFF

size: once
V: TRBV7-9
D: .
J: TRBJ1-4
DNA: TGTGCCAGCAGGGACGGGGGGCGAGGAGAAAAACTGTTTTTT
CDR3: CASRDGGRGEKLFF

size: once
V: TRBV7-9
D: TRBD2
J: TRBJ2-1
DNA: TGTGCCAGCAGCCGTGGGGGGGCTAGCGGGATCAAAGAAGACAATGAGCAGTTCTTC
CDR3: CASSRGGASGIKEDNEQFF

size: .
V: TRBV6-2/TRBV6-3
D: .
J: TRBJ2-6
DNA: TGTGCCAGCAGCTGGGGACGCTCTGGGGCCAACGTCCTGACTTTC
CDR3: CASSWGRSGANVLTF

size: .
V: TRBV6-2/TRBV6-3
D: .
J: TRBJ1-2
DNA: TGTGCCAGCACTCGGGACGGCGGCTTCTATGGCTACACCTTC
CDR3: CASTRDGGFYGYTF

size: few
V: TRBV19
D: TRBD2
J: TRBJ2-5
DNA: TGTGCCAGTAGTCTTAAGCGGGAGAACTTCATCCGGGAGACCCAGTACTTC
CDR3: CASSLKRENFIRETQYF

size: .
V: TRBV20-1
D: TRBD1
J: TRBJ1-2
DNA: TGCAGTGCTAAGGGCCAGGGGGGCTATGGCTACACCTTC
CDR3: CSAKGQGGYGYTF

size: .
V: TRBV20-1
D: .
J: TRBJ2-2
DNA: TGCAGTGCCACGCTAGCCGGGGAGCTGTTTTTT
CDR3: CSATLAGELFF

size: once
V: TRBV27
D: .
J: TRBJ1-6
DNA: TGTGCCAGCAGAAGCTGGGGTAATTCACCCCTCCACTTT
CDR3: CASRSWGNSPLHF

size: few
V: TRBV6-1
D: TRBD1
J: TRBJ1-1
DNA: TGTGCCAGCAGCCGCCAGACAGGGAAGGGCACTGAAGCTTTCTTT
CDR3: CASSRQTGKGTEAFF